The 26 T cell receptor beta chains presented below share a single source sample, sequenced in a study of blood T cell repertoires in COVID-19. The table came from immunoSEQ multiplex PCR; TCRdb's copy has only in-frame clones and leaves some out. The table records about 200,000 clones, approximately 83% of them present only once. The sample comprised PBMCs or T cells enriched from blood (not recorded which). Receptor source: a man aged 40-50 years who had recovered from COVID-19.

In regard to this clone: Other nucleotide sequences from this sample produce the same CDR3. CDR3 DNA: TGTGCCAGCAGAACCGGGACAGGGAATTCACCCCTCCACTTT. It yields the protein CASRTGTGNSPLHF. The chain has TRBV28 and TRBJ1-6; 9 bases line up with TRBD1. V was clipped by 6 bases and J by 7 bases; unmatched bases: 4. The CDR3 extends over 14 amino acids. The germline V gene has CDR1 MDHEN and CDR2 SYDVKM.

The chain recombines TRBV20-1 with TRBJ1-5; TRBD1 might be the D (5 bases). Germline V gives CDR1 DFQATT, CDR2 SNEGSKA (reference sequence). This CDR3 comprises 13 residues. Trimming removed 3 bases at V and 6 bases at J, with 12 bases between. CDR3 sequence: CSASTTGGQPQHF. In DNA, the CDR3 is TGCAGTGCTAGTACGACGGGGGGTCAGCCCCAGCATTTT.

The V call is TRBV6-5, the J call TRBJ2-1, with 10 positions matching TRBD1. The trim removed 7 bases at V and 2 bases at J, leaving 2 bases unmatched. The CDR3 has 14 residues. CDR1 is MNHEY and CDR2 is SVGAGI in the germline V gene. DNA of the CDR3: TGTGCCAGCACGGGACAGGGGACCTACAATGAGCAGTTCTTC. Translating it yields CASTGQGTYNEQFF.

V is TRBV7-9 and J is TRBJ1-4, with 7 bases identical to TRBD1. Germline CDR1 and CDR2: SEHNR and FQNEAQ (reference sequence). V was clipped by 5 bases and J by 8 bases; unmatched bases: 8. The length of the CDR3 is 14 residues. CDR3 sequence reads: CASSPTGVNEKLFF. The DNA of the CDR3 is TGTGCCAGCAGCCCTACAGGGGTCAACGAAAAACTGTTTTTT.

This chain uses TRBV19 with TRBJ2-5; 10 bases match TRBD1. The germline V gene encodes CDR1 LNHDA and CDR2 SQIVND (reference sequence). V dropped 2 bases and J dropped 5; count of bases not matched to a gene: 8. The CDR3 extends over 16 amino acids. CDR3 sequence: CASSIRGTGARETQYF. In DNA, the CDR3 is TGTGCCAGTAGTATAAGGGGGACAGGGGCTAGGGAGACCCAGTACTTC.

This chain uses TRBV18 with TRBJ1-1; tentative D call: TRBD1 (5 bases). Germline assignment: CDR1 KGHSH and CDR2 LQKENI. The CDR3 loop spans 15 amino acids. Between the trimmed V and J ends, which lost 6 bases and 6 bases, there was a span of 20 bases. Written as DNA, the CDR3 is TGTGCCAGCTCCATGACTCCTCAGGGTAACGCTGAAGCTTTCTTT. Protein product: CASSMTPQGNAEAFF.

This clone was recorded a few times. The CDR3 bases are TGTGCCAGCAGCGTAGAAGTGGGGCCAAGGGATGGCTACACCTTC. Residues: CASSVEVGPRDGYTF. J is TRBJ1-2 and V is TRBV9, with TRBD1 as a possible D gene (5 bases). V lost 0 bases to trimming and J lost 6 bases, with 15 bases between them. Germline V gene data show CDR1 as SGDLS and CDR2 as YYNGEE. The CDR3 extends over 15 amino acids.

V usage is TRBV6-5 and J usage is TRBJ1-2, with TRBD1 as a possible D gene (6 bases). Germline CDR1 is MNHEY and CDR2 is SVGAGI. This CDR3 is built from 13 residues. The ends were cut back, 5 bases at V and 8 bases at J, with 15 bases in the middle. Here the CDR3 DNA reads TGTGCCAGCAGTCGACCAGGGGTTTTCGGCTACACCTTC. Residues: CASSRPGVFGYTF.

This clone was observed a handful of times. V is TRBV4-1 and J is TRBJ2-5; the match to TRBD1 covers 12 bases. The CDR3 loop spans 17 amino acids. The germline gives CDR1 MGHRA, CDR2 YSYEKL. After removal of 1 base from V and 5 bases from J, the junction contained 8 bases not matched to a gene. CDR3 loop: CASSQAGGTGGIETQYF. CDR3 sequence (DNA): TGCGCCAGCAGCCAAGCCGGGGGGACAGGGGGCATTGAGACCCAGTACTTC.

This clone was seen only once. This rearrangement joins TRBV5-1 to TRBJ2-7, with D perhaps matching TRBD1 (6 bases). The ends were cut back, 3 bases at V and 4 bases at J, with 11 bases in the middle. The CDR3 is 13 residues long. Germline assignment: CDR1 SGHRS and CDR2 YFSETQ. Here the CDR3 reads CASSSGHSYEQYF. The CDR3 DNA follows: TGCGCCAGCAGCTCGGGACATTCTTACGAGCAGTACTTC.

The CDR3: CATSRDPGVSTEAFF. The CDR3, as DNA: TGTGCCACCAGCCGGGACCCAGGGGTGAGCACTGAAGCTTTCTTT. This chain joins TRBV15 and TRBJ1-1; tentative D call: TRBD1 (6 bases). CDR1 is LNHNV, CDR2 YYDKDF, per germline (reference sequence). This CDR3 has 15 amino acids. V was cut by 5 bases and J by 4 bases, with 17 bases left in between.

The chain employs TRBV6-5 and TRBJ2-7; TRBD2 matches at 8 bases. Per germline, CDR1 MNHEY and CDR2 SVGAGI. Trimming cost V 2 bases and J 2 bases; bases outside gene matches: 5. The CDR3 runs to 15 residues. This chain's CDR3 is CASSYHPGGAYEQYF. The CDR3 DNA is TGTGCCAGCAGTTACCATCCCGGGGGGGCCTACGAGCAGTACTTC.

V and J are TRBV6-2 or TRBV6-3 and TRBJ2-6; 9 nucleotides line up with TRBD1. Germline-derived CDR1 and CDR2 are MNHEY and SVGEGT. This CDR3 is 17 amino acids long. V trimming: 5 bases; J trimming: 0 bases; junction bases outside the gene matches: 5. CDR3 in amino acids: CASSPGTGYSGANVLTF. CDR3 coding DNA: TGTGCCAGCAGTCCCGGGACAGGGTACTCTGGGGCCAACGTCCTGACTTTC.

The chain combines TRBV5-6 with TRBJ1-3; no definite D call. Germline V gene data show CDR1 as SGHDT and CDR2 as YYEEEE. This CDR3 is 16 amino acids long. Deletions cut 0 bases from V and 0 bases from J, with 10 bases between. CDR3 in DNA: TGTGCCAGCAGCTTGGGCCTCCAGCGCTCTGGAAACACCATATATTTT. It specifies CASSLGLQRSGNTIYF.

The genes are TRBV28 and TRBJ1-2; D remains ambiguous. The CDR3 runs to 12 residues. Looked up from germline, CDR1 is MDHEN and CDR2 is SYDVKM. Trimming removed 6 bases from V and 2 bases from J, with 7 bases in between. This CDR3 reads CASSLKNYGYTF. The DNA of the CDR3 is TGTGCCAGCAGCCTAAAAAACTATGGCTACACCTTC.

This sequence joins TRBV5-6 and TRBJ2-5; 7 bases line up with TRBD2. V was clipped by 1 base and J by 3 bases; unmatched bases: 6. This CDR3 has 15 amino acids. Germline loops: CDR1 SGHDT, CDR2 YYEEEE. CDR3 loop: CASSLRAGMKETQYF. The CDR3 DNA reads TGTGCCAGCAGCTTGCGAGCGGGGATGAAAGAGACCCAGTACTTC. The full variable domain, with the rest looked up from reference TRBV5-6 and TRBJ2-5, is DAGVTQSPTHLIKTRGQQVTLRCSPKSGHDTVSWYQQALGQGPQFIFQYYEEEERQRGNFPDRFSGHQFPNYSSELNVNALLLGDSALYLCASSLRAGMKETQYFGPGTRLLVL.

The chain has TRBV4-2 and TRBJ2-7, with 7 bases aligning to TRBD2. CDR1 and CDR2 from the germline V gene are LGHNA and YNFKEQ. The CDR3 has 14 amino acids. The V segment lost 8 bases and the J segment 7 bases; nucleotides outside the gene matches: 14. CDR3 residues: CASGEGPSMGEQYF. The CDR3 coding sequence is TGTGCCAGCGGGGAGGGACCGTCGATGGGGGAGCAGTACTTC.

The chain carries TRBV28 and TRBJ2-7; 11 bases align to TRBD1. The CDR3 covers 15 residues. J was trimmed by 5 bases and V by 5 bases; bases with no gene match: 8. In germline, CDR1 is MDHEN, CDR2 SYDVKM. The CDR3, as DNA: TGTGCCAGCAGTCCCCTGGGACAGGGGGATCACGAGCAGTACTTC. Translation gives CASSPLGQGDHEQYF.

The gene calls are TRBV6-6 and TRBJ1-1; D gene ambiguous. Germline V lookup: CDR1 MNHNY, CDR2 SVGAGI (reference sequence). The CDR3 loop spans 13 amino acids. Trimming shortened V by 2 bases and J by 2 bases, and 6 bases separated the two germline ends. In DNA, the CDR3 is TGTGCCAGCAGTTACGCAGGCAACACTGAAGCTTTCTTT. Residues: CASSYAGNTEAFF.

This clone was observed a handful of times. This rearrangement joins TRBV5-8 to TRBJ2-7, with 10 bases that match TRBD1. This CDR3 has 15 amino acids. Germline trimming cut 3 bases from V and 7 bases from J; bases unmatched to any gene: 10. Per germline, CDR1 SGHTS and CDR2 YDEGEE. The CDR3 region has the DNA TGTGCCAGCAGCTCCCGGGGGACAGGGGCCTTAGAGCAGTACTTC. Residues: CASSSRGTGALEQYF.

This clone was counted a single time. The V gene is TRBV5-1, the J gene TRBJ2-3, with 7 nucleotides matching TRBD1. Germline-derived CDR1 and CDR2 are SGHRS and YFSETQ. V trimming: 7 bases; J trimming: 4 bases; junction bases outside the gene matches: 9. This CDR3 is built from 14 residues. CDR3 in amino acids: CASSRGQVADTQYF. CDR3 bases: TGCGCCAGCTCCCGAGGACAGGTCGCAGATACGCAGTATTTT.

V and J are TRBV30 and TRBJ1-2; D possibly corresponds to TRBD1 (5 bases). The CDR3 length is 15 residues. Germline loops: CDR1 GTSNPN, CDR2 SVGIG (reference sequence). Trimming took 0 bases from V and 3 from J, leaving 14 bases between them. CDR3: CAWSVWGGKDYGYTF. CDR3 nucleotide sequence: TGTGCCTGGAGTGTATGGGGGGGAAAGGACTATGGCTACACCTTC.

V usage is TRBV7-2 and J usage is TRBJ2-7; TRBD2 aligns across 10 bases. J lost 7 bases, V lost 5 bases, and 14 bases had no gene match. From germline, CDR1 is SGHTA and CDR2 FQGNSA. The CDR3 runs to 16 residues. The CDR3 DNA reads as TGTGCCAGCAGCCCCCCCGGGACTAGCGCCCTGGGGGAGCAGTACTTC. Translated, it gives CASSPPGTSALGEQYF.

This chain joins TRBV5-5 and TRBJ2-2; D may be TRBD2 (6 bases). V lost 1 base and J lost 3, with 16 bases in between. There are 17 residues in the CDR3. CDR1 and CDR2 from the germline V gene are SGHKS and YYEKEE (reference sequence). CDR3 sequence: CASSLTSKWGHTGELFF. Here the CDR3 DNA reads TGTGCCAGCAGCTTGACTAGCAAATGGGGCCACACCGGGGAGCTGTTTTTT.

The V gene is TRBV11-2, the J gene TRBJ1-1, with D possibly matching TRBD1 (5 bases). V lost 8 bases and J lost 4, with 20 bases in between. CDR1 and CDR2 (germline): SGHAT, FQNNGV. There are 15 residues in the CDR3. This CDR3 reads CASVLSYRSSTEAFF. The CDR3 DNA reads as TGTGCCAGCGTGCTTTCGTACAGGTCCAGCACTGAAGCTTTCTTT. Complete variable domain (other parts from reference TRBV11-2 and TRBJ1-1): EAGVAQSPRYKIIEKRQSVAFWCNPISGHATLYWYQQILGQGPKLLIQFQNNGVVDDSQLPKDRFSAERLKGVDSTLKIQPAKLEDSAVYLCASVLSYRSSTEAFFGQGTRLTVV.

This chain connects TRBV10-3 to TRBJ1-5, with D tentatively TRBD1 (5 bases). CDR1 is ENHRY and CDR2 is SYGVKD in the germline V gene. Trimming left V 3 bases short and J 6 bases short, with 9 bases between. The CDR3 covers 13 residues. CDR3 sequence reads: CAISETDSQPQHF. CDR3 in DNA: TGTGCCATCAGTGAAACAGACAGTCAGCCCCAGCATTTT.